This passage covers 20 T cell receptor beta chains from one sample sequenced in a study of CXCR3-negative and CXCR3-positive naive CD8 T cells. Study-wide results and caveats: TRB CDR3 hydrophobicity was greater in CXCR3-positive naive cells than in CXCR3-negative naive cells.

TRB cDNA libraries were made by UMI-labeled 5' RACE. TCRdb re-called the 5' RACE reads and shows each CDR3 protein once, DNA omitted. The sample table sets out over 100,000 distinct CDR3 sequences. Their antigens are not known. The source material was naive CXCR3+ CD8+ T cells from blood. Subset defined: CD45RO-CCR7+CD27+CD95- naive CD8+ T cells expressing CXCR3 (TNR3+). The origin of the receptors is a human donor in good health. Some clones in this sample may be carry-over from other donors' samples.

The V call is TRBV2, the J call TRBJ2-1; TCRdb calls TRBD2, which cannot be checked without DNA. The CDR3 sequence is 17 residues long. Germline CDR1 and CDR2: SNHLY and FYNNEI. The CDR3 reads CASSTRTSGEPYNEQFF.

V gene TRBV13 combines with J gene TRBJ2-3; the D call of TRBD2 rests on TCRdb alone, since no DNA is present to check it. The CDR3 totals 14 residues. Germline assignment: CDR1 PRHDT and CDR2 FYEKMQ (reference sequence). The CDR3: CASGTTSGTYTQYF. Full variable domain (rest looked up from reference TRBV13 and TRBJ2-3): AAGVIQSPRHLIKEKRETATLKCYPIPRHDTVYWYQQGPGQDPQFLISFYEKMQSDKGSIPDRFSAQQFSDYHSELNMSSLELGDSALYFCASGTTSGTYTQYFGPGTRLTVL.

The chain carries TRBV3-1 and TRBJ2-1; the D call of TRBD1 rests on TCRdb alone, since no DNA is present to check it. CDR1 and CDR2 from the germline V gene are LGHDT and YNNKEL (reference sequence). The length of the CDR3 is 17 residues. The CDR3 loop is CASSPGPGQSSYNEQFF.

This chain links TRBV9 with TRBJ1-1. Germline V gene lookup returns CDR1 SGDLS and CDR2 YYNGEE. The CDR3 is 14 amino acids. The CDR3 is CASSVGAMNTEAFF.

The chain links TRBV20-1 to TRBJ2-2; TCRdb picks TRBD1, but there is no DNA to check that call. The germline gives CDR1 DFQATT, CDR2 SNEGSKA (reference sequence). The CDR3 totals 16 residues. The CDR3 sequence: CSARVRGTGENGELFF.

This CDR3 reads CAWSVRAGSSYEQYF. The chain is built from TRBV30 and TRBJ2-7; without DNA, the TCRdb call of TRBD1 cannot be checked. CDR1 is GTSNPN, CDR2 SVGIG, per germline (reference sequence). The length of the CDR3 is 15 residues.

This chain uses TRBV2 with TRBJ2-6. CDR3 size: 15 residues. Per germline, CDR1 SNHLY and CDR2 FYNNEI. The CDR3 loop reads CASSQSNSGANVLTF.

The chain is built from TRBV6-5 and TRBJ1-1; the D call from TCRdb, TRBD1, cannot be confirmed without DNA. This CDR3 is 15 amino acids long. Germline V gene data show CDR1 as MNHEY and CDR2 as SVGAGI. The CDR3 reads CASRDLGQINTEAFF.

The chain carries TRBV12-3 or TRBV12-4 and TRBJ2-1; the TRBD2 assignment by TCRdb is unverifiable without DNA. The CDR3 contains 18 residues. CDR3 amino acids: CASSRSGTSGSSYNEQFF.

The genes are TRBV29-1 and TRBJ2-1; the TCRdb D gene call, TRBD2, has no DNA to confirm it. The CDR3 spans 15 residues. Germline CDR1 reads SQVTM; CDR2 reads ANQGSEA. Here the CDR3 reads CSVDGTSGRGNEQFF.

Here the CDR3 reads CASSLILVSNSPLHF. V is TRBV28 and J is TRBJ1-6. Germline CDR1 is MDHEN and CDR2 is SYDVKM. The CDR3 runs 15 residues.

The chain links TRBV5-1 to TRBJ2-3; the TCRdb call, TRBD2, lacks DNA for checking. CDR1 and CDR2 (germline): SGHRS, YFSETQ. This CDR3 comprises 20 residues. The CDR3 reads CASSSEETGTGTSITDTQYF.

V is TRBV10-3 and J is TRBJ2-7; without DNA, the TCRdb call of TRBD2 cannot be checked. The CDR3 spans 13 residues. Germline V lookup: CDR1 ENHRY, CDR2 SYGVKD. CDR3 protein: CATGLAGSYEQNF.

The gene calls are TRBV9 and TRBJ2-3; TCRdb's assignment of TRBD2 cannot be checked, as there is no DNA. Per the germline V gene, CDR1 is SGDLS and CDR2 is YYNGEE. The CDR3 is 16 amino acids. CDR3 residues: CASSVASGGSTDTQYF.

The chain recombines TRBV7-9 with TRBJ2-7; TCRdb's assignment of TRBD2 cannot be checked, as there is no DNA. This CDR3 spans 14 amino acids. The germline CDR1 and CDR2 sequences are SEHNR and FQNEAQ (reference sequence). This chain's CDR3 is CASGSAGLAYEQYF.

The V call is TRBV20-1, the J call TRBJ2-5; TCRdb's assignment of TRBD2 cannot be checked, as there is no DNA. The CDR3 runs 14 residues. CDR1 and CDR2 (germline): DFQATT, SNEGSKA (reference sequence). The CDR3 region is CSAGGTRLRETQYF.

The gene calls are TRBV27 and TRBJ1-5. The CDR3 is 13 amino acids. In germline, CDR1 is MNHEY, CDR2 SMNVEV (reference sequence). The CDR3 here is CASSLSWDQPQHF.

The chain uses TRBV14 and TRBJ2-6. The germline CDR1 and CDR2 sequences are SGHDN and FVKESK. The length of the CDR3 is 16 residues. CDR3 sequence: CASSLKGSRGANVLTF.

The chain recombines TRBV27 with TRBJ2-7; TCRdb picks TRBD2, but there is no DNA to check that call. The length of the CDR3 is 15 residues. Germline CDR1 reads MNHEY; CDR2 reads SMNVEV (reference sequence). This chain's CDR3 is CASSLSGPLAYEQYF.

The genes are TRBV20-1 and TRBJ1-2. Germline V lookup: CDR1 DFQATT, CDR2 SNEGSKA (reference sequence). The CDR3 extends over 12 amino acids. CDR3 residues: CSARGSLGGYTF.